What follows are 9 T cell receptor beta chains derived from one specimen sequenced in a study of blood T cell repertoires in COVID-19. Sequencing used immunoSEQ multiplex PCR; TCRdb keeps in-frame clones, though not all of them. The sample records a few hundred thousand clones, around 88% being singletons. The specimen sequenced was PBMCs or T cells enriched from blood (not recorded which). Every receptor here comes from a woman aged 40 to 50 who had recovered from COVID-19.

The chain recombines TRBV12-3 or TRBV12-4 with TRBJ1-1, with D tentatively TRBD1 (5 bases). CDR3 length equals 12 residues. V shed 3 bases and J shed 8 bases, with 10 bases lying between them. DNA of the CDR3: TGTGCCAGCAGTTTCAGCGGGGGAGAAGCTTTCTTT. Translation: CASSFSGGEAFF.

This clone was detected a few times. V is TRBV10-3 and J is TRBJ2-7; D unresolved. Germline CDR1 ENHRY, CDR2 SYGVKD. This CDR3 contains 16 residues. Trimming left V 3 bases short and J 0 bases short, with 15 bases between. In DNA form, the CDR3 reads TGTGCCATCAGTGATCTGGGTTTGAGGAGCTCCTACGAGCAGTACTTC. Encoded protein: CAISDLGLRSSYEQYF.

J is TRBJ1-5 and V is TRBV7-9; TRBD1 is a possible D gene (5 bases). This CDR3 contains 15 residues. The germline V gene has CDR1 SEHNR and CDR2 FQNEAQ (reference sequence). V gave up 5 bases and J gave up 4 bases, with 15 bases separating them. This CDR3 is CASSGPGTQNQPQHF. DNA of the CDR3: TGTGCCAGCAGCGGGCCCGGGACTCAGAATCAGCCCCAGCATTTT.

The chain employs TRBV24-1 and TRBJ1-2; possible D gene TRBD1, 6 bases. The CDR3 contains 14 residues. Trimming took 4 bases from V and 8 from J, leaving 16 bases between them. CDR1 and CDR2 (germline): KGHDR, SFDVKD. The CDR3 DNA follows: TGTGCCACCAGTGACCCCCTCACAGGGCGCGGCTACACCTTC. Its translation: CATSDPLTGRGYTF.

This chain connects TRBV7-3 to TRBJ2-2; TRBD2 matches at 7 bases. Germline trimming cut 5 bases from V and 8 bases from J; bases unmatched to any gene: 11. The V gene's germline CDR1 is SGHTA and CDR2 FQGTGA. This CDR3 spans 15 amino acids. The CDR3 DNA is TGTGCCAGCAGCCCCCAGGGAGGGCTGGGGGGGGAGCTGTTTTTT. Protein product: CASSPQGGLGGELFF. Full variable domain (outside the CDR3, taken from reference TRBV7-3 and TRBJ2-2): GAGVSQTPSNKVTEKGKYVELRCDPISGHTALYWYRQSLGQGPEFLIYFQGTGAADDSGLPNDRFFAVRPEGSVSTLKIQRTERGDSAVYLCASSPQGGLGGELFFGEGSRLTVL.

The CDR3 sequence: CAISEGQGPTYEQYF. CDR3 sequence (DNA): TGTGCCATCAGTGAGGGACAGGGGCCTACCTACGAGCAGTACTTC. The chain recombines TRBV10-3 with TRBJ2-7; 9 bases map to TRBD1. Germline loops: CDR1 ENHRY, CDR2 SYGVKD. V lost 2 bases, J lost 2 bases, and 4 bases stayed unmatched. CDR3 size: 15 residues.

The J gene is TRBJ2-7, the V gene TRBV6-5; a possible D gene is TRBD2 (6 bases). Trimming took off 0 bases at V and 5 bases at J, with 17 bases between the two ends. The V gene's germline CDR1 is MNHEY and CDR2 SVGAGI. The CDR3 is 16 residues long. The CDR3 region is CASSYSSGGGRNEQYF. The CDR3, as DNA: TGTGCCAGCAGTTACTCGTCTGGGGGAGGAAGGAACGAGCAGTACTTC.

The V call is TRBV5-1, the J call TRBJ2-7; D is possibly TRBD1 (6 bases). Looked up from germline, CDR1 is SGHRS and CDR2 is YFSETQ. V was pared by 0 bases and J by 1 base, with 14 bases between. The CDR3 spans 16 residues. For the CDR3, the DNA is TGCGCCAGCAGCTTGGGCCACCGGGACAAATCCTACGAGCAGTACTTC. Protein product: CASSLGHRDKSYEQYF.

This clone was found once. The chain employs TRBV12-3 or TRBV12-4 and TRBJ1-2; D is unclear. The CDR3 contains 13 residues. Trimming took 5 bases from V and 4 from J, leaving 11 bases between them. The CDR3 DNA follows: TGTGCCAGCAGTAGTCCCGGGAGCTATGGCTACACCTTC. Encoded protein: CASSSPGSYGYTF.